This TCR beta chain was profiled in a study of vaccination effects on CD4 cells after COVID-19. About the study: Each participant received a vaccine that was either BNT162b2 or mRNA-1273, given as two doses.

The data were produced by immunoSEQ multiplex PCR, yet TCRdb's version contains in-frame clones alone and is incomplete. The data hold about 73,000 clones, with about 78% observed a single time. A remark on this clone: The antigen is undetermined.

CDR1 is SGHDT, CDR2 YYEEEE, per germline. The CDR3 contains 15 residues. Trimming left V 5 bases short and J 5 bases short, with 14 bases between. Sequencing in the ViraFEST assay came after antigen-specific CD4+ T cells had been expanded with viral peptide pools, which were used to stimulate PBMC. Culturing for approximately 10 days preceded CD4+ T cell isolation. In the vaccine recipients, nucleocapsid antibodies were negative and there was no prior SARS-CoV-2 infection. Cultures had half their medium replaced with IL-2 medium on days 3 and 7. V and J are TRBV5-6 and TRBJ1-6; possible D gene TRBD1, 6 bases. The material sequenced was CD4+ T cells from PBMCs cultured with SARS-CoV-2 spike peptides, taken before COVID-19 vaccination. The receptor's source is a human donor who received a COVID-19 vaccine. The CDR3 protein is CASRRGTTDNSPLHF. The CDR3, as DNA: TGTGCCAGCAGGCGGGGGACAACAGATAATTCACCCCTCCACTTT.